The 20 T cell receptor beta chains presented below share a single source sample, sequenced in a study of T cells in localized non-small cell lung cancer. Method: immunoSEQ multiplex PCR; TCRdb's copy keeps in-frame clones and lacks some. Seen here are approximately 89,000 clones, around 80% observed once, and the top ten hold 15% to 20%. The sequencing here drew on PBMCs, taken before any cancer treatment. The receptors originated from a man between 40 and 69 years old with stage II squamous cell lung carcinoma.

Points on this clone: Other DNA sequences from this sample encode an identical CDR3 as well. The chain recombines TRBV5-1 with TRBJ2-1; 9 bases match TRBD1. The trim removed 0 bases at V and 6 bases at J, leaving 4 bases unmatched. Germline CDR1 and CDR2: SGHRS and YFSETQ. The CDR3 has 15 residues. CDR3 in amino acids: CASSLEGQGFNEQFF. The CDR3 DNA sequence: TGCGCCAGCAGCTTGGAGGGACAGGGATTCAATGAGCAGTTCTTC.

The rearrangement links TRBV11-1 to TRBJ1-2, with TRBD1 as a possible D gene (6 bases). CDR1 is SGHAT, CDR2 FQDESV, per germline (reference sequence). Between the trimmed V and J ends, which lost 5 bases and 7 bases, there was a span of 14 bases. The CDR3 contains 13 residues. The CDR3 DNA reads TGTGCCAGCAGCCCACAGGGAGGGTTTGGCTACACCTTC. The encoded protein is CASSPQGGFGYTF.

V is TRBV18 and J is TRBJ2-2, with TRBD2 matching 7 bases. The V and J ends lost 3 bases and 6 bases, in that order; junction bases with no gene match: 4. CDR1 KGHSH and CDR2 LQKENI come from the germline V gene. The CDR3 totals 14 residues. CDR3 bases: TGTGCCAGCTCACCTAACGCGGGGGCCGGGGAGCTGTTTTTT. Encoded protein: CASSPNAGAGELFF.

Concerning this clone: This sample also contains other DNA sequences that code for the same CDR3. Here the CDR3 reads CAWIRDRPYEQYF. In DNA, the CDR3 is TGTGCCTGGATCCGGGACAGACCCTACGAGCAGTACTTC. This chain uses TRBV30 with TRBJ2-7, with TRBD1 identical over 7 bases. The CDR3 sequence is 13 residues long. Germline CDR1 and CDR2: GTSNPN and SVGIG (reference sequence). V shed 4 bases and J 2 bases; nucleotides not matched to a gene: 5.

The chain joins TRBV14 to TRBJ1-3; no definite D call. V was trimmed by 6 bases and J by 2 bases, leaving 11 bases between them. This CDR3 comprises 14 residues. CDR1 and CDR2 from the germline V gene are SGHDN and FVKESK. Here the CDR3 DNA reads TGTGCCAGCAGTGCAAACAGTGCTGGAAACACCATATATTTT. It specifies CASSANSAGNTIYF.

The CDR3 protein is CASSPIAGGAGANVLTF. DNA of the CDR3: TGTGCCAGCTCACCAATAGCGGGTGGCGCTGGGGCCAACGTCCTGACTTTC. The V and J genes are TRBV18 and TRBJ2-6; 7 bases map to TRBD2. The J segment lost 2 bases and the V segment lost 2 bases, leaving 6 bases of the junction unmatched. The CDR3 contains 17 residues. Germline V CDR1 and CDR2: KGHSH, LQKENI.

The V and J genes are TRBV5-1 and TRBJ2-7; TRBD1 matches 7 bases. Trimming at V came to 0 bases and at J to 7 bases, leaving 7 bases not matched to a gene. CDR1 is SGHRS and CDR2 is YFSETQ in the germline V gene. This CDR3 is 14 amino acids long. CDR3 nucleotide sequence: TGCGCCAGCAGCTTGGAGGGGGCTACGAGTGAGCAGTACTTC. Amino acid sequence: CASSLEGATSEQYF. Based on the CDR3 plus reference TRBV5-1 and TRBJ2-7, the full variable domain is KAGVTQTPRYLIKTRGQQVTLSCSPISGHRSVSWYQQTPGQGLQFLFEYFSETQRNKGNFPGRFSGRQFSNSRSEMNVSTLELGDSALYLCASSLEGATSEQYFGPGTRLTVT.

This clone has only one observation. The chain couples TRBV9 to TRBJ2-7, with D perhaps matching TRBD1 (7 bases). The CDR3 has 15 amino acids. Trimming stripped 3 bases from V and 3 bases from J, with 16 bases between. Germline-derived CDR1 and CDR2 are SGDLS and YYNGEE. As DNA, the CDR3 is TGTGCCAGCAGCGCCGCGGGACAGACATACTACGAGCAGTACTTC. This sequence encodes CASSAAGQTYYEQYF.

This rearrangement joins TRBV27 to TRBJ1-2, with TRBD1 as a possible D gene (5 bases). CDR1 is MNHEY and CDR2 is SMNVEV in the germline V gene (reference sequence). Trimming stripped 6 bases from V and 8 bases from J, with 13 bases between. The CDR3 sequence is 12 residues long. The CDR3 DNA follows: TGTGCCAGCAGGCTAAGGGACGGAGGCTACACCTTC. It yields the protein CASRLRDGGYTF.

The rearrangement links TRBV5-1 to TRBJ2-2; 13 nucleotides line up with TRBD2. The CDR3 extends over 16 amino acids. Germline V gene lookup returns CDR1 SGHRS and CDR2 YFSETQ. After removal of 4 bases from V and 6 bases from J, the junction contained 6 bases not matched to a gene. The CDR3 protein is CASSASGLAGPGELFF. CDR3 nucleotide sequence: TGCGCCAGCAGCGCCTCGGGACTAGCGGGACCCGGGGAGCTGTTTTTT.

The chain couples TRBV19 to TRBJ1-2; D not certain. With 3 bases removed from V and 4 bases from J, the gap between germline ends came to 9 bases. The CDR3 has 13 amino acids. The germline gives CDR1 LNHDA, CDR2 SQIVND (reference sequence). The CDR3 sequence: CASSIGSRYGYTF. The CDR3 DNA is TGTGCCAGTAGTATCGGTAGTCGCTATGGCTACACCTTC. Combining the CDR3 with reference TRBV19 and TRBJ1-2 gives the whole variable domain DGGITQSPKYLFRKEGQNVTLSCEQNLNHDAMYWYRQDPGQGLRLIYYSQIVNDFQKGDIAEGYSVSREKKESFPLTVTSAQKNPTAFYLCASSIGSRYGYTFGSGTRLTVV.

The rearrangement links TRBV6-5 to TRBJ1-1, with D maybe TRBD1 (6 bases). V was pared by 6 bases and J by 6 bases, with 20 bases between. The CDR3 consists of 15 residues. Germline V lookup: CDR1 MNHEY, CDR2 SVGAGI. Here the CDR3 DNA reads TGTGCCAGCAGGGCTCCCGGGGGGCGCTTCCCTGAAGCTTTCTTT. Protein: CASRAPGGRFPEAFF.

V and J are TRBV25-1 and TRBJ1-5; D is unresolved. The V gene's germline CDR1 is MGHDK and CDR2 SYGVNS. The V and J ends lost 0 bases and 4 bases respectively, with 7 bases between them. The CDR3 runs to 14 residues. This CDR3 reads CASSEYTANQPQHF. The CDR3 coding sequence is TGTGCCAGCAGTGAATACACAGCTAATCAGCCCCAGCATTTT.

The rearrangement links TRBV5-1 to TRBJ1-5; D unclear. The CDR3 runs to 15 residues. With 0 bases removed from V and 0 bases from J, the gap between germline ends came to 7 bases. The germline V gene has CDR1 SGHRS and CDR2 YFSETQ. In DNA form, the CDR3 reads TGCGCCAGCAGCTTGGGTGGATTTAGCAATCAGCCCCAGCATTTT. It codes for CASSLGGFSNQPQHF. The full variable domain, in which reference TRBV5-1 and TRBJ1-5 provide the parts outside the CDR3, is KAGVTQTPRYLIKTRGQQVTLSCSPISGHRSVSWYQQTPGQGLQFLFEYFSETQRNKGNFPGRFSGRQFSNSRSEMNVSTLELGDSALYLCASSLGGFSNQPQHFGDGTRLSIL.

J is TRBJ2-1 and V is TRBV27; possibly TRBD2 for D (5 bases). Germline V gene sequence: CDR1 MNHEY, CDR2 SMNVEV (reference sequence). The CDR3 contains 13 residues. The V end was cut by 3 bases, the J end by 9 bases, with 12 bases between. CDR3 sequence (DNA): TGTGCCAGCAGTTTTTCCGGGATCGGTGAGCAGTTCTTC. The encoded protein is CASSFSGIGEQFF.

This clone occurred once. The sample has other DNA sequences that encode this CDR3 too. V and J are TRBV18 and TRBJ1-5, with no clear D. Germline-derived CDR1 and CDR2 are KGHSH and LQKENI. V was cut by 2 bases and J by 4 bases, with 6 bases left in between. The CDR3 loop spans 13 amino acids. CDR3 in DNA: TGTGCCAGCTCACCAGGGCAGAATCAGCCCCAGCATTTT. The encoded protein is CASSPGQNQPQHF.

This clone was found once. This chain links TRBV27 with TRBJ2-3; 7 bases map to TRBD2. CDR1 is MNHEY and CDR2 is SMNVEV in the germline V gene (reference sequence). V gave up 6 bases and J gave up 6 bases; unmatched junction bases: 12. The CDR3 has 15 amino acids. This chain's CDR3 is CASRGGRPGGDTQYF. The CDR3 DNA follows: TGTGCCAGCAGGGGAGGGCGACCCGGGGGGGATACGCAGTATTTT.

V and J are TRBV6-4 and TRBJ1-1; D not certain. From germline, CDR1 is MRHNA and CDR2 SNTAGT. The CDR3 has 14 amino acids. Deletions cut 0 bases from V and 2 bases from J, with 7 bases between. CDR3: CASSDSDTNTEAFF. The CDR3 DNA reads as TGTGCCAGCAGTGACTCAGACACAAACACTGAAGCTTTCTTT.

The gene calls are TRBV9 and TRBJ1-3, with D uncertain. The CDR3 spans 13 residues. The germline CDR1 and CDR2 sequences are SGDLS and YYNGEE. Deletions cut 0 bases from V and 4 bases from J, with 5 bases between. This chain's CDR3 is CASSVGLGNTIYF. The DNA of the CDR3 is TGTGCCAGCAGCGTAGGTTTGGGAAACACCATATATTTT.

The gene calls are TRBV5-6 and TRBJ2-7, with TRBD2 matching 11 bases. Germline V gives CDR1 SGHDT, CDR2 YYEEEE. The CDR3 extends over 15 amino acids. With V trimmed by 4 bases and J by 4 bases, 7 bases remained unmatched. The CDR3 nucleotides read TGTGCCAGCAGCGTCCGGACTAGCGGGCCGTACGAGCAGTACTTC. Translation gives CASSVRTSGPYEQYF.